Sequencing of this T cell receptor beta chain was carried out in a study of T cells in Graves' hyperthyroidism and ophthalmopathy. Study-wide findings and caveats: A model of 13 V-J pairs discriminated ophthalmopathy from stable hyperthyroidism.

Exclusion of patients followed from uncontrolled infection, other autoimmune disease, pregnancy or lactation. Between the trimmed V and J ends, which lost 1 base and 7 bases, there was a span of 14 bases. The CDR3 is 16 residues long. Per the germline V gene, CDR1 is SEHNR and CDR2 is FQNEAQ (reference sequence). This clonotype was seen ten or more times. Its antigen remains unknown. TCR beta CDR3 regions were amplified from RNA. HTBI primers were employed in a first-round RT-PCR of the TCR CDR3. TCRdb fed the multiplex PCR reads into MiXCR, producing one record per CDR3 protein. This table has more than 500,000 distinct CDR3 sequences, around 46% appearing once.

The V call is TRBV7-9, the J call TRBJ1-6; possibly TRBD1 for D (6 bases). This clonotype originated in an adult woman with Graves' disease, either hyperthyroidism or ophthalmopathy (not recorded which). Sequences were obtained from peripheral blood or thyroid tissue (not recorded which). DNA for the CDR3: TGTGCCAGCAGCTTAGATGTACAGGGCGGGAATTCACCCCTCCACTTT. Amino acids: CASSLDVQGGNSPLHF.